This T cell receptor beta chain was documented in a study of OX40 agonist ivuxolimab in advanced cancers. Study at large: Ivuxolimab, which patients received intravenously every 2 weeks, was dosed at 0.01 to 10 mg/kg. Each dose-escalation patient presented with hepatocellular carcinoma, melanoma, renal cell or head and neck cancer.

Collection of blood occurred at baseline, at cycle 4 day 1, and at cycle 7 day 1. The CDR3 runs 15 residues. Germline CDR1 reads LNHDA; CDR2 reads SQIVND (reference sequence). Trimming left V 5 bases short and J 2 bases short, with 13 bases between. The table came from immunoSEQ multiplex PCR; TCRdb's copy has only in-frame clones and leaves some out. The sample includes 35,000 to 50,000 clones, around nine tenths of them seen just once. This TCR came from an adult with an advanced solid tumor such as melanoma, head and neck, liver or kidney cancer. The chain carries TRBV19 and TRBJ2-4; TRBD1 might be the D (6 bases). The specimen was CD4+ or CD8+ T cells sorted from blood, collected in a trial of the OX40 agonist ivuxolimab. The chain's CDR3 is CASSARQVTKNIQYF. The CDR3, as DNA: TGTGCCAGTAGTGCCCGACAGGTAACCAAAAACATTCAGTACTTC.